This is a list of T cell receptor beta chains from one sample in a study of blood T cell repertoires in COVID-19. Sequencing used immunoSEQ multiplex PCR; TCRdb keeps in-frame clones, though not all of them. The sample has 55,000 to 75,000 clones, roughly 72% seen once. Sequencing was carried out using peripheral blood. These receptors were collected from a woman between 70 and 85 years old with COVID-19, enrolled during active disease. The CDR3 runs from the conserved cysteine through the conserved F or W. The order of the fields is V gene, clone size, J gene, D gene, CDR3 protein, CDR3 DNA. A D gene is named only where the DNA matches it firmly. Some rows have no size entry. The others give once, few or many, or a class for an expanded clone.

V gene: TRBV10-3; clone size: -; J gene: TRBJ1-3; D gene: -; CDR3 protein: CATSGDSNTIYF; CDR3 DNA: TGTGCCACCAGCGGTGATTCCAACACCATATATTTT
V gene: TRBV2; clone size: once; J gene: TRBJ2-7; D gene: -; CDR3 protein: CASSGASSYEQYF; CDR3 DNA: TGTGCCAGCAGTGGTGCCAGCTCCTACGAGCAGTACTTC
V gene: TRBV3-1/TRBV3-2; clone size: few; J gene: TRBJ2-6; D gene: -; CDR3 protein: CASSQDRRVGYGANVLTF; CDR3 DNA: TGTGCCAGCAGCCAAGATCGAAGAGTCGGGTATGGGGCCAACGTCCTGACTTTC
V gene: TRBV9; clone size: -; J gene: TRBJ2-3; D gene: TRBD2; CDR3 protein: CASSTWGGLADTQYF; CDR3 DNA: TGTGCCAGCAGCACCTGGGGAGGGTTGGCAGATACGCAGTATTTT
V gene: TRBV7-6; clone size: -; J gene: TRBJ2-3; D gene: TRBD2; CDR3 protein: CASSFTGTSGGPRTDTQYF; CDR3 DNA: TGTGCCAGCAGCTTCACCGGGACTAGCGGGGGGCCCCGCACAGATACGCAGTATTTT
V gene: TRBV7-9; clone size: -; J gene: TRBJ2-1; D gene: -; CDR3 protein: CASSFSTGSYNEQFF; CDR3 DNA: TGTGCCAGCAGCTTTTCGACAGGTTCCTACAATGAGCAGTTCTTC
V gene: TRBV7-8; clone size: -; J gene: TRBJ2-7; D gene: TRBD2; CDR3 protein: CASSLARGGAYEQYF; CDR3 DNA: TGTGCCAGCAGCTTAGCGCGGGGGGGGGCGTACGAGCAGTACTTC
V gene: TRBV5-1; clone size: few; J gene: TRBJ1-1; D gene: -; CDR3 protein: CASSAAGAANTEAFF; CDR3 DNA: TGCGCCAGCAGCGCCGCGGGGGCGGCCAACACTGAAGCTTTCTTT
V gene: TRBV2; clone size: -; J gene: TRBJ1-5; D gene: -; CDR3 protein: CASSDFPGAHQHF; CDR3 DNA: TGTGCCAGCAGTGACTTTCCAGGGGCACACCAGCATTTT
V gene: TRBV5-6; clone size: -; J gene: TRBJ2-5; D gene: -; CDR3 protein: CASSLDQGPQETQYF; CDR3 DNA: TGTGCCAGCAGCTTGGACCAGGGCCCCCAAGAGACCCAGTACTTC
V gene: TRBV18; clone size: -; J gene: TRBJ1-2; D gene: TRBD1; CDR3 protein: CASSPSGTATGYTF; CDR3 DNA: TGTGCCAGCTCACCCTCCGGGACAGCGACTGGCTACACCTTC
V gene: TRBV6-5; clone size: -; J gene: TRBJ2-4; D gene: -; CDR3 protein: CASSQTTMGINIQYF; CDR3 DNA: TGTGCCAGCAGCCAGACTACAATGGGGATAAACATTCAGTACTTC
V gene: TRBV28; clone size: -; J gene: TRBJ1-5; D gene: -; CDR3 protein: CASTGPGQHSNQPQHF; CDR3 DNA: TGTGCCAGCACCGGTCCGGGACAACATAGCAATCAGCCCCAGCATTTT
V gene: TRBV12-5; clone size: -; J gene: TRBJ2-4; D gene: TRBD1; CDR3 protein: CASGLVRADRAIAKNIQYF; CDR3 DNA: TGTGCTAGTGGTTTGGTCCGAGCGGACAGGGCGATAGCCAAAAACATTCAGTACTTC
V gene: TRBV11-3; clone size: -; J gene: TRBJ2-3; D gene: -; CDR3 protein: CASSLGRGTDTQYF; CDR3 DNA: TGTGCCAGCAGCTTAGGCAGGGGAACAGATACGCAGTATTTT
V gene: TRBV11-2; clone size: once; J gene: TRBJ1-4; D gene: TRBD1; CDR3 protein: CASAPGTATNEKLFF; CDR3 DNA: TGTGCCAGCGCACCCGGGACAGCAACTAATGAAAAACTGTTTTTT